Shown below are 10 T cell receptor beta chains from a single sample sequenced in a study of blood T cell repertoires in COVID-19. Here immunoSEQ multiplex PCR was the method, and the copy in TCRdb shows in-frame clones only, minus some. The sample yields 150,000 or so clones, 75% to 90% seen once. Sequenced input: peripheral blood. Receptors were obtained from a man between 18 and 35 years old with COVID-19, enrolled during active disease.

The chain has TRBV5-6 and TRBJ2-7, with D maybe TRBD2 (6 bases). The CDR3 runs 15 residues. Germline V gene data show CDR1 as SGHDT and CDR2 as YYEEEE. Trimming shortened V by 4 bases and J by 6 bases, and 20 bases separated the two germline ends. The CDR3 coding sequence is TGTGCCAGCAGCCCCCCCACCGGCCGTAGCGGCGAGCAGTACTTC. Protein: CASSPPTGRSGEQYF.

This chain joins TRBV5-4 and TRBJ2-5, with D possibly being TRBD2 (6 bases). V was clipped by 1 base and J by 5 bases, with 6 bases between them. The germline gives CDR1 SGHNT, CDR2 YYREEE (reference sequence). This CDR3 is 12 amino acids long. The CDR3 region has the DNA TGTGCCAGCAGCTTGCGGGAGGAGACCCAGTACTTC. The encoded protein is CASSLREETQYF.

This rearrangement joins TRBV2 to TRBJ1-1; D remains ambiguous. The CDR3 length is 10 residues. V dropped 8 bases and J dropped 11 bases, with 12 bases sitting between them. Germline V lookup: CDR1 SNHLY, CDR2 FYNNEI. The CDR3 DNA is TGTGCCAGCCTGGAGGCGGCGGCTTTCTTT. This translates into CASLEAAAFF.

This clone was found once. DNA for the CDR3: TGTGCCAGCAGTAGTCGGCTAGCGGCGGAGACCCAGTACTTC. Translating it yields CASSSRLAAETQYF. This sequence joins TRBV6-5 and TRBJ2-5; 7 bases map to TRBD2. CDR1 MNHEY and CDR2 SVGAGI come from the germline V gene. CDR3 size: 14 residues. Trimming removed 5 bases from V and 5 bases from J; junction bases left unmatched: 8.

The V and J genes are TRBV6-5 and TRBJ2-7; TRBD1 matches 11 bases. From germline, CDR1 is MNHEY and CDR2 SVGAGI. CDR3 length: 13 amino acids. Trimming removed 7 bases from V and 6 bases from J; junction bases left unmatched: 5. In DNA, the CDR3 is TGTGCCAGCAAGGACAGGGGGCCTTCCGAGCAGTACTTC. Translating it yields CASKDRGPSEQYF.

The chain has TRBV6-6 and TRBJ2-7; TRBD2 aligns across 13 bases. The junction had 1 base not matched to a gene; V was cut back by 0 bases and J by 5 bases. Germline CDR1 MNHNY, CDR2 SVGAGI (reference sequence). The CDR3 loop spans 15 amino acids. CDR3 nucleotide sequence: TGTGCCAGCAGTTACTCGACTAGCGGGAGGCACGAGCAGTACTTC. Translated: CASSYSTSGRHEQYF.

The chain carries TRBV5-6 and TRBJ2-7; 7 nucleotides agree with TRBD2. V was pared by 0 bases and J by 3 bases, with 6 bases of the junction left unmatched. The CDR3 sequence is 15 residues long. Per the germline V gene, CDR1 is SGHDT and CDR2 is YYEEEE. CDR3 DNA sequence: TGTGCCAGCAGCTTGGGAGCGGGGAATCACTACGAGCAGTACTTC. Protein product: CASSLGAGNHYEQYF.

This clone was seen more than once but under ten times. V is TRBV7-9 and J is TRBJ1-2, with 8 positions matching TRBD1. CDR1 and CDR2 from the germline V gene are SEHNR and FQNEAQ (reference sequence). The length of the CDR3 is 15 residues. V lost 6 bases, J lost 1 base, and 7 bases stayed unmatched. The CDR3 protein is CASRSGTGNNYGYTF. CDR3 nucleotides: TGTGCCAGCAGGTCCGGGACAGGAAATAACTATGGCTACACCTTC.

This sequence joins TRBV27 and TRBJ1-6, with TRBD1 identical over 10 bases. The length of the CDR3 is 14 residues. Germline trimming cut 7 bases from V and 7 bases from J; bases unmatched to any gene: 4. Germline V gene lookup returns CDR1 MNHEY and CDR2 SMNVEV (reference sequence). As DNA, the CDR3 is TGTGCCAGCAATACGGGACAGGGGAATTCACCCCTCCACTTT. This encodes CASNTGQGNSPLHF.

The chain links TRBV24-1 to TRBJ2-7, with 10 bases lining up with TRBD1. The germline V gene has CDR1 KGHDR and CDR2 SFDVKD. The trim removed 4 bases at V and 3 bases at J, leaving 8 bases unmatched. The CDR3 is 16 residues long. The CDR3 region is CATSEGPRDRGYEQYF. The CDR3, as DNA: TGTGCCACCAGTGAGGGCCCTAGGGACAGGGGCTACGAGCAGTACTTC.